The sequence of this T cell receptor beta chain was determined in a study of cytomegalovirus exposure and HLA in healthy donors (dated by TCRdb to the late 2010s). Regarding the research as a whole: An earlier analysis of some 600 of the donors reported 250 to 300 Gb of sequence data and some 110 million unique TCR beta sequences obtained from 150 million to 200 million T cells. An early release that covered approximately 600 HLA-typed donors contained 250 to 350 gigabases of sequencing data and 85 million to 100 million unique TCR sequences. Of the roughly 400 genotyped donors, over 70% fell in the genetic ancestry cluster associated with self-reported Caucasian donors. The study aimed to test whether signatures of past pathogen exposure could be identified by cataloging public T cell receptors. The study profiled the T cell repertoires of around 700 subjects by immunosequencing and related them to cytomegalovirus serostatus. A separate validation cohort of approximately 120 different subjects was used in addition to the approximately 610-subject first cohort. High-throughput TCR immunosequencing, statistical association of individual TCRs with disease status, and machine learning were combined to predict cytomegalovirus infection status. A later analysis re-examined previously published TCR beta repertoires from about 670 donors and added high-resolution HLA genotyping to investigate patterns of TCR occurrence. Rather than using new phenotypic data, the later analysis identified candidate immune exposures from TCR beta sequences and from how often those sequences occurred across donors. In an earlier analysis of roughly 600 of the donors, high-throughput TCR beta sequencing was used to judge whether each TCR beta V gene segment behaved as functional or pseudogenic. Donor age, sex, ethnicity and CMV serostatus were compiled alongside the repertoire data. In a later genetic analysis, genome-wide SNP genotypes for about three fifths of the roughly 670 donors were used, and that subset was treated as a discovery cohort. All discovery cohort repertoires had been generated using a single sequencing platform. HLA typing covered class I and class II loci at four-digit resolution. Typing coverage differed by locus: A, B, C, DRB1 and DQB1 were typed in roughly 629-630 donors, DQA1 in about 560, DPA1 in 600 to 610, and DPB1 in roughly 470. Four to six DR-DQ haplotypes were handled as single units for association and clustering, since linkage in the cohort was strong. Among 398 genotyped donors of the cohort, an average of roughly 240,000 unique TCR beta nucleotide sequences were sequenced per donor, roughly 20% of them non-productive.

Paper-wide results and their limitations: This cohort had only TCR beta chains sequenced, and the lack of alpha or paired-chain data limited which features could be detected. In an earlier analysis of about 600 of the donors, most TCR beta V segments appeared in productive rearrangements about 87% or about 30% of the time, broadly matching IMGT annotations. About 17 rarely observed V segments, including chromosome 9 orphons, were excluded from the earlier analysis of almost 600 of the donors because counts were too low. Because some donors lacked HLA typing at each locus, the association tests relied only on the typed subset. Assigning TCR associations to individual alleles was difficult when HLA alleles, especially DR and DQ, strongly co-occurred. The only immune exposure information available for the cohort was CMV serostatus. The classifier was reported to diagnose cytomegalovirus status with high specificity and sensitivity in both the original and validation cohorts. Sequencing depth was assumed to be roughly uniform across donors in the presence/absence analyses, though that assumption may not hold. The authors suggested that the approach could potentially be extended to other disease states and immunological phenotypes. A cluster of highly shared sequence variants was judged likely to represent a technical artifact of the sequencing pipeline. A further reported finding was that TCR beta sequences accurately predicted the HLA-A and HLA-B alleles for most subjects in the first cohort. An association between a missense DCLRE1C variant and V-gene and J-gene trimming of TCR beta chains was found in a later genetic analysis and replicated in an independent cohort. In the study, some 180 TCR beta chains were listed as associated with cytomegalovirus. Most TCR sequences were seen in very few donors, while some public TCRs were found in many individuals. In a later analysis, the rate of TCR association differed among HLA loci, with DRB1 alleles having the most associated TCRs and HLA-C alleles having the fewest. According to a later genetic analysis, donors in an Asian-associated ancestry cluster had fewer N-insertions in productive TCRs than the approximately 670-donor mean. A later analysis reported that several top co-occurrence clusters appeared linked to parvovirus B19, influenza, CMV and Epstein-Barr virus. At a false discovery rate of 0.05, a later analysis linked 16,000 or so TCR beta sequences to specific HLA alleles. In a later analysis, HLA-associated TCR beta chains were found to be more clonally expanded and to have lower generation probabilities than equally common non-associated chains. In vitro tests confirmed that a few of the cytomegalovirus-associated TCR beta chains recognize cytomegalovirus antigens. Some IMGT-functional V segments, including TRBV6-2 and TRBV6-3, could not be distinguished by the 87-base-pair reads and were therefore excluded. Linkage disequilibrium might explain the correlated functional status among segregating V segments, but an unknown experimental factor could not be ruled out. Most CMV-associated TCR beta chains appeared to be HLA-restricted in a later analysis, and the HLA associations seemed to be driven largely by CMV exposure.

The library was obtained by the immunoSEQ multiplex PCR assay. The multiplex PCR relied on a mix of 60 forward primers for TCR Vbeta segments and 13 reverse primers for TCR Jbeta segments. A multiplex PCR assay on genomic DNA amplified the CDR3 region of rearranged TCR beta genes. On the Illumina HiSeq System, the amplified TCR beta libraries were sequenced as 87-base-pair reads. For the original study's pipeline: In a later analysis, tens of millions of unique TCR beta chains were counted across the roughly 670 repertoires, and approximately 11 million of these chains were shared by at least two donors. Raw reads were error-corrected and collapsed into unique sequences by a nearest-neighbor algorithm in which closely related sequences were merged to remove PCR and sequencing errors. To assign V, D and J gene segments, CDR3 sequences were aligned to IMGT reference sequences. For a sequence to be retained, a match of at least six nucleotides to both a V gene segment and a J gene segment was required. Rearrangements were classified as productive when the CDR3 lacked stop codons and remained in frame with V and J, and all other rearrangements were classified as non-productive. CDR3 was defined according to IMGT convention as the region running from the second conserved V-encoded cysteine to the conserved J-encoded phenylalanine. Sequences without an unambiguous match to a single V gene segment were excluded from the earlier analysis of approximately 560 of the donors. An earlier analysis of several hundred of the donors called V segments functional above 56.7% productive rearrangements and segregating when the between-donor standard deviation exceeded 5%. A statistical classification framework was built for diagnosing cytomegalovirus status from the catalog of TCR beta chain sequences. V and J gene assignment, in a later analysis, came from comparing TCR nucleotide sequences with IMGT/GENE-DB human TR gene sequences. In a later analysis, CDR3 sequences and most-parsimonious VDJ recombination scenarios were assigned using the TCRdist pipeline. In a later analysis, every TCR beta chain was defined by the combination of its CDR3 amino acid sequence and its V-gene family, and reads without a unique V-gene family were dropped. As a way to deal with suspected cross-contamination and a sequencing artifact, a later analysis dropped 592 nucleotide sequences that were highly shared and had low generation probability. For each public chain, a later analysis derived a clonal expansion index from normalized ranks of inferred template counts within each repertoire. In a later analysis, generation probabilities were computed with a VDJ recombination model fitted to out-of-frame rearrangements, and the resulting probabilities were checked against IGoR. A later analysis scored TCR-TCR, TCR-HLA and TCR-CMV co-occurrence with hypergeometric tests, applying a repertoire-size bias correction to TCR pairs. In a later analysis, false discovery rates were estimated by permuting HLA or CMV assignments 20 times. In a later analysis, co-occurring TCRs were grouped using DBSCAN, and TCRdist sequence similarity was added for clustering within HLA-allele-positive subsets. For co-occurrence clustering, repertoires with fewer than 30,000 or more than 120,000 public chains were excluded, along with about five repertoires with anomalous nucleotide sharing. The source is immuneACCESS, and TCRdb retained only in-frame sequences with V and J called. Part of the clones is not carried over; for the studies checked, unresolved V genes explain less than half of this, and the remainder is unexplained. The V and J calls and clone size were taken over from that table, and D and trimming were inferred from the DNA. The sample data list about 170,000 clones, and around 85% of these were observed just once. The ten largest clones take up under 3% of the sample.

On this clone: The antigen this receptor binds is unknown. Per-base quality was not reported, and no clone a single base away is much larger than it.

Reading the germline V gene gives CDR1 SGHVS and CDR2 FQNEAQ. V and J are trimmed by 0 bases and 3 bases, and the gene matches miss 3 bases of the junction. Reading from cysteine to phenylalanine, the CDR3 counts 15 amino acids. Of the read, only the CDR3 DNA is kept; its 45 bases are in frame from base 1. The cohort consisted of 670 or so healthy bone marrow donors. At the time of sampling, all cohort members were nominally healthy, though unrecorded immune exposures were likely present. The donor was CMV seronegative and belonged to the group of around 400 seronegative cohort members. A peripheral blood sample was collected from each donor, and TCR beta sequencing was performed on peripheral blood mononuclear cells. The Qiagen DNeasy Blood Extraction Kit was used to extract genomic DNA from the blood cell samples.

The receptor chain draws on TRBV7-8 and TRBJ2-7; 9 of the junction bases match TRBD2. Sequenced material: PBMCs. The TCR originated in a male donor in good health and CMV-seronegative. CDR3 region: CASSLAAGGDYEQYF. The bases read TGTGCCAGCAGCTTAGCGGCGGGGGGGGACTACGAGCAGTACTTC.